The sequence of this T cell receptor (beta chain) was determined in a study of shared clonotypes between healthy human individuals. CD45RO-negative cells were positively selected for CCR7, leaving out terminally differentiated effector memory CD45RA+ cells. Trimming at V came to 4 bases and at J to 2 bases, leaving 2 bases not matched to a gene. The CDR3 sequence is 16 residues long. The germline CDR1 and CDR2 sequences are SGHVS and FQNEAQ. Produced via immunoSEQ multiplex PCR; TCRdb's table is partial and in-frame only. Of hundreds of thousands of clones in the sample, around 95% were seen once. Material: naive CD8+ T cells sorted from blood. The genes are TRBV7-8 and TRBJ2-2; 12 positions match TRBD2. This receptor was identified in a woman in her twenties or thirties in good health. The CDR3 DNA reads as TGTGCCAGCAGCTCGGGACTAGCGGGTAACACCGGGGAGCTGTTTTTT. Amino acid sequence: CASSSGLAGNTGELFF.